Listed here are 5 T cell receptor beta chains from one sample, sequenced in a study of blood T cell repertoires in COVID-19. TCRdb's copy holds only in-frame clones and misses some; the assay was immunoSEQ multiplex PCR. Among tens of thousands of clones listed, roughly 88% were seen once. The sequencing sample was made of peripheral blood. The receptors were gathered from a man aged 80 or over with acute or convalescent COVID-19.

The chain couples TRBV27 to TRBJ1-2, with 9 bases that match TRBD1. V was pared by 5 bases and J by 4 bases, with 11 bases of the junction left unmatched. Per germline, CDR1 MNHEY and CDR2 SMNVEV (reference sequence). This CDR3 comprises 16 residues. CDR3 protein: CASSEYRQGVGYGYTF. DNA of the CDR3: TGTGCCAGCAGTGAATACCGACAGGGGGTCGGCTATGGCTACACCTTC.

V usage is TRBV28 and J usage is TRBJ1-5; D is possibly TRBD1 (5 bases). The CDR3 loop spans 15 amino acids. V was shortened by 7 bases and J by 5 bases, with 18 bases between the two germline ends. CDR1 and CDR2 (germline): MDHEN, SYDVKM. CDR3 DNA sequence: TGTGCCAGCAACAACCCGAAGGCGGGGGATCAGCCCCAGCATTTT. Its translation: CASNNPKAGDQPQHF.

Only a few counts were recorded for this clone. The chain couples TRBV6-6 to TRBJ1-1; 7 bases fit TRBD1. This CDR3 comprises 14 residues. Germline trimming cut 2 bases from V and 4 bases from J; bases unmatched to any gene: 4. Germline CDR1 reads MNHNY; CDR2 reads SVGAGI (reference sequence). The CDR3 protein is CASSYPDRATEAFF. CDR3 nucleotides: TGTGCCAGCAGTTACCCCGACAGGGCCACTGAAGCTTTCTTT.

The CDR3 DNA reads as TGTGCCAGCAGCCCAGAGGAACTAGCGGGGGTTGAGCAGTTCTTC. Translation gives CASSPEELAGVEQFF. The chain employs TRBV9 and TRBJ2-1; 11 nucleotides agree with TRBD2. Germline V lookup: CDR1 SGDLS, CDR2 YYNGEE. The CDR3 has 15 residues. With 4 bases clipped from V and 9 bases from J, the junction kept 9 bases outside the gene matches.

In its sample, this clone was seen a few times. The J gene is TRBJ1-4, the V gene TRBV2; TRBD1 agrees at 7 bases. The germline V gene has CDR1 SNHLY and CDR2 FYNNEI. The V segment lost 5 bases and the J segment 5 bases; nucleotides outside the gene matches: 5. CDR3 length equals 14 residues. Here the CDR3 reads CASSSGTANEKLFF. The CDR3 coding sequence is TGTGCCAGCAGTTCCGGGACAGCGAATGAAAAACTGTTTTTT.